The 8 T cell receptor beta chains below all came from one sample that was sequenced in a study of OX40 agonist ivuxolimab in advanced cancers. Generated by immunoSEQ multiplex PCR, the TCRdb table keeps only in-frame clones and is missing some. The sample holds roughly 50,000 clones, 86% seen once. The specimen comprised CD4+ or CD8+ T cells sorted from blood, sampled in a trial of the OX40 agonist ivuxolimab. The receptors here all came from an adult with an advanced solid tumor such as melanoma, head and neck, liver or kidney cancer.

V is TRBV5-8 and J is TRBJ2-5, with D unclear. The germline V gene has CDR1 SGHTS and CDR2 YDEGEE. Between the trimmed V and J ends, which lost 4 bases and 7 bases, there was a span of 5 bases. This CDR3 spans 10 amino acids. The CDR3 reads CASSLRTQYF. CDR3 bases: TGTGCCAGCAGCCTGAGGACCCAGTACTTC.

This chain links TRBV28 with TRBJ1-3; the match to TRBD1 covers 7 bases. The V segment lost 5 bases and the J segment 4 bases; nucleotides outside the gene matches: 11. Germline assignment: CDR1 MDHEN and CDR2 SYDVKM. CDR3 length: 16 residues. The CDR3 reads CASSPADRVGGNTIYF. The DNA of the CDR3 is TGTGCCAGCAGTCCCGCCGACAGGGTAGGAGGAAACACCATATATTTT. The variable domain in full, completed from reference TRBV28 and TRBJ1-3, reads DVKVTQSSRYLVKRTGEKVFLECVQDMDHENMFWYRQDPGLGLRLIYFSYDVKMKEKGDIPEGYSVSREKKERFSLILESASTNQTSMYLCASSPADRVGGNTIYFGEGSWLTVV.

This sequence joins TRBV11-2 and TRBJ2-1, with 9 bases identical to TRBD1. In germline, CDR1 is SGHAT, CDR2 FQNNGV. The CDR3 length is 15 residues. V dropped 5 bases and J dropped 8; count of bases not matched to a gene: 10. Here the CDR3 reads CASSPSRDRDYEQFF. The CDR3, as DNA: TGTGCCAGCAGCCCATCCCGGGACAGGGACTATGAGCAGTTCTTC.

This clone was found a few times. The chain employs TRBV5-1 and TRBJ2-2, with D uncertain. The V gene's germline CDR1 is SGHRS and CDR2 YFSETQ. The CDR3 is 15 amino acids. Trimming took 2 bases from V and 6 from J, leaving 14 bases between them. The CDR3 DNA is TGCGCCAGCAGCTTCTCCCCTCCTATGTCCGGGGAGCTGTTTTTT. Protein product: CASSFSPPMSGELFF.

The genes are TRBV15 and TRBJ2-3; D is unresolved. The CDR3 covers 14 residues. Germline V CDR1 and CDR2: LNHNV, YYDKDF (reference sequence). Trimming took 0 bases from V and 4 from J, leaving 8 bases between them. The CDR3 spells CATSRELDPDTQYF. CDR3 DNA sequence: TGTGCCACCAGCAGAGAACTCGACCCAGATACGCAGTATTTT. Full variable domain (rest looked up from reference TRBV15 and TRBJ2-3): DAMVIQNPRYQVTQFGKPVTLSCSQTLNHNVMYWYQQKSSQAPKLLFHYYDKDFNNEADTPDNFQSRRPNTSFCFLDIRSPGLGDTAMYLCATSRELDPDTQYFGPGTRLTVL.

The chain is built from TRBV7-2 and TRBJ1-6; 7 bases match TRBD1. V dropped 5 bases and J dropped 5; count of bases not matched to a gene: 9. This CDR3 comprises 16 residues. Per germline, CDR1 SGHTA and CDR2 FQGNSA. The CDR3 loop is CASSHQGQINNSPLHF. In DNA form, the CDR3 reads TGTGCCAGCAGCCACCAGGGACAGATAAATAATTCACCCCTCCACTTT.

The chain has TRBV5-1 and TRBJ1-2; TRBD1 aligns across 7 bases. The CDR3 has 13 amino acids. CDR1 is SGHRS and CDR2 is YFSETQ in the germline V gene. The ends lost 4 bases at V and 5 bases at J; junction bases unmatched: 5. CDR3 in amino acids: CASSTHRGYGYTF. CDR3 in DNA: TGCGCCAGCAGCACCCACAGGGGTTATGGCTACACCTTC.

The V and J genes are TRBV2 and TRBJ1-6, with D tentatively TRBD1 (5 bases). The CDR3 sequence is 16 residues long. Trimming stripped 7 bases from V and 7 bases from J, with 20 bases between. Germline CDR1 and CDR2: SNHLY and FYNNEI. The CDR3 coding sequence is TGTGCCAGCAATCGCCCCTCCGGGACGGAGAATTCACCCCTCCACTTT. Translated: CASNRPSGTENSPLHF. Filled out from reference TRBV2 and TRBJ1-6, the complete variable domain reads EPEVTQTPSHQVTQMGQEVILRCVPISNHLYFYWYRQILGQKVEFLVSFYNNEISEKSEIFDDQFSVERPDGSNFTLKIRSTKLEDSAMYFCASNRPSGTENSPLHFGNGTRLTVT.